This T cell receptor beta chain was found in a study of blood T cells in healthy people across ages. The use of a sample-barcoded 5' primer and a J-beta primer mix characterized a second PCR of roughly 7 to 11 cycles. Researchers report that a template-switch adaptor with 12 random nucleotides tagged each cDNA molecule. The study obtained at least 3 million CDR3-containing paired-end reads from every sample. TCRdb recomputed calls from the 5' RACE reads with MiXCR, one row per CDR3 protein. This sample yields about a million distinct CDR3 sequences, of which 48% are seen a single time; about an eighth belongs to the top ten. CDR3 size: 13 residues. Per the germline V gene, CDR1 is SQVTM and CDR2 is ANQGSEA.

The sequenced sample was blood. This receptor was obtained from a man aged 25-45 years in good health. V gene TRBV29-1 combines with J gene TRBJ1-2; TRBD1 might be the D (6 bases). The CDR3 sequence: CSAQGSVNYGYTF. The DNA for the CDR3 is TGCAGTGCTCAGGGGTCTGTCAACTATGGCTACACCTTC.